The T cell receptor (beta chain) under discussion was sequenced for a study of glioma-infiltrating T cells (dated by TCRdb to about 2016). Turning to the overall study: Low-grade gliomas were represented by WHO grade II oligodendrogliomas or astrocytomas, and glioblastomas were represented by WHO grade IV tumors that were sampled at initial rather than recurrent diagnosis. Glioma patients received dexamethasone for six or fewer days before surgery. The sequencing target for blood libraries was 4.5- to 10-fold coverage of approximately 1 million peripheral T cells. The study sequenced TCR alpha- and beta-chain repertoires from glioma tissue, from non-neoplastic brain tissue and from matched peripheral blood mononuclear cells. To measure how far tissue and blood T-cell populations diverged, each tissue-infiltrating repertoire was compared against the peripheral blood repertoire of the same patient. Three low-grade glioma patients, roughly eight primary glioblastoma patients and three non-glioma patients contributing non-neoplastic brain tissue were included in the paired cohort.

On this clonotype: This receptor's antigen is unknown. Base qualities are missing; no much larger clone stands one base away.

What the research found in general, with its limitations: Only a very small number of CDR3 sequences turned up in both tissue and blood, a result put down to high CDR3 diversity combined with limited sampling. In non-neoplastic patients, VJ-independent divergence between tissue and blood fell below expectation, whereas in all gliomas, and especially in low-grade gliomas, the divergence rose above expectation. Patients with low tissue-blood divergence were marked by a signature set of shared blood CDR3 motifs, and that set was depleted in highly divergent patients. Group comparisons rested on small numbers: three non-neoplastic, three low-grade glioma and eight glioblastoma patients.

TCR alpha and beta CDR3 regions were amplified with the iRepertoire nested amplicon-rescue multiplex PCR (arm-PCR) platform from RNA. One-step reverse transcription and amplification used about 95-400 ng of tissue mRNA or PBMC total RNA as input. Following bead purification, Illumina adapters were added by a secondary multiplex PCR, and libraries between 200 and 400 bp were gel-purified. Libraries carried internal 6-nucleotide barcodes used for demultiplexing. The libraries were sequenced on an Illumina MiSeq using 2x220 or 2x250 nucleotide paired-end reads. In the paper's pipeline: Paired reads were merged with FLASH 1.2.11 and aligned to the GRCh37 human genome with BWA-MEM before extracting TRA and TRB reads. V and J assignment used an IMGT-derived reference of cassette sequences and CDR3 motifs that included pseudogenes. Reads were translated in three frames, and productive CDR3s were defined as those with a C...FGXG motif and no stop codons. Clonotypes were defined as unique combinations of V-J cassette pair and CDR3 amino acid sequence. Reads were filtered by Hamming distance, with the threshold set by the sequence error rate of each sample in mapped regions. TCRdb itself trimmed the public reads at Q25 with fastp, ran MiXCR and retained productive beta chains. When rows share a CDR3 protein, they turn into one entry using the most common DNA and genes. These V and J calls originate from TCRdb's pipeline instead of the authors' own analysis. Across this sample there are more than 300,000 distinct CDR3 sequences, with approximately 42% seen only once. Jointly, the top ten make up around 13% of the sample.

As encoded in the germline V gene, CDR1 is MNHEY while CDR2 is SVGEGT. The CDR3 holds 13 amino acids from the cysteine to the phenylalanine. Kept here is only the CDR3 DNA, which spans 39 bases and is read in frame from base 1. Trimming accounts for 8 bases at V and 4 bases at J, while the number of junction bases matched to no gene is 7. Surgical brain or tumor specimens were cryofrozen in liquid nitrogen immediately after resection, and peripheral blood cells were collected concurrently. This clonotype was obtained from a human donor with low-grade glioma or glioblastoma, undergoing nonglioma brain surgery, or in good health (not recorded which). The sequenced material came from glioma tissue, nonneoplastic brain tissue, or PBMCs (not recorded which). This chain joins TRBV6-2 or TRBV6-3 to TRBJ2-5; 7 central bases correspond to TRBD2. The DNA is TGTGCCAGCCGCCAGCGGGAAGGAGAGACCCAGTACTTC. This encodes CASRQREGETQYF.